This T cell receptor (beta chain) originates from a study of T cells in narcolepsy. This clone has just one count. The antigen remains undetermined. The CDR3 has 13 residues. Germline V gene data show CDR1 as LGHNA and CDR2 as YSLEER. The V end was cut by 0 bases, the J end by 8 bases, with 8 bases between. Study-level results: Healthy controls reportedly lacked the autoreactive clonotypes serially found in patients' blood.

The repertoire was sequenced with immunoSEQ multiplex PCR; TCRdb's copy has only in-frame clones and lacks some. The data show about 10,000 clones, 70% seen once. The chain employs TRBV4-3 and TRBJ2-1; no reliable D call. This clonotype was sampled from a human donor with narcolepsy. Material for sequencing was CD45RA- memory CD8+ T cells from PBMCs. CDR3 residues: CASSQEVTDEQFF. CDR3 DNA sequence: TGCGCCAGCAGCCAAGAAGTGACTGATGAGCAGTTCTTC.